These T cell receptor beta chains were read from a single sample in a study of OX40 agonist ivuxolimab in advanced cancers. This table comes from immunoSEQ multiplex PCR, and its TCRdb copy is limited to in-frame clones, with some not included. This table has about 43,000 clones, approximately 91% appearing once. The sequenced sample was CD4+ or CD8+ T cells sorted from blood, obtained in a trial of the OX40 agonist ivuxolimab. The source of these receptors is an adult with an advanced solid tumor such as melanoma, head and neck, liver or kidney cancer. Each CDR3 is given with its conserved first and last residue. The order of the fields is D gene, clone size, V gene, J gene, CDR3 protein, CDR3 DNA. D genes are given only for firm matches. Only part of the rows carry a size: once, few, many, or a class if the clone is expanded.

NA	NA	TRBV19	TRBJ1-1	CASSIGGWNTEAFF	TGTGCCAGTAGTATAGGAGGCTGGAACACTGAAGCTTTCTTT
NA	once	TRBV18	TRBJ2-7	CASASTASYEQYF	TGTGCCAGCGCCTCGACAGCTTCCTACGAGCAGTACTTC
NA	once	TRBV19	TRBJ1-1	CASSMWGRGLNTEAFF	TGTGCCAGTAGTATGTGGGGCAGGGGATTGAACACTGAAGCTTTCTTT
NA	NA	TRBV13	TRBJ1-5	CASRNATFNQPQHF	TGTGCCAGCAGGAATGCGACTTTCAATCAGCCCCAGCATTTT
NA	NA	TRBV2	TRBJ2-1	CASNLAAYNEQFF	TGTGCCAGCAACCTAGCTGCCTACAATGAGCAGTTCTTC
NA	NA	TRBV4-2	TRBJ2-3	CASSQERQETDTQYF	TGTGCCAGCAGCCAAGAGCGTCAGGAGACAGATACGCAGTATTTT
TRBD1	NA	TRBV7-8	TRBJ2-1	CASSAHRDRGDNEQFF	TGTGCCAGCAGCGCACACCGGGACAGGGGCGACAATGAGCAGTTCTTC
TRBD1	NA	TRBV29-1	TRBJ1-2	CSARTGDDYGYTF	TGCAGCGCCCGGACAGGGGATGACTATGGCTACACCTTC
NA	NA	TRBV5-5	TRBJ2-1	CASSPPGDEQFF	TGTGCCAGCAGCCCCCCTGGGGATGAGCAGTTCTTC
TRBD1	NA	TRBV10-1	TRBJ2-1	CASSPRSGQGYNEQFF	TGCGCCAGCAGCCCACGGTCGGGACAGGGGTATAATGAGCAGTTCTTC
TRBD1	NA	TRBV9	TRBJ1-5	CASSGQGWDQPQHF	TGTGCCAGCAGCGGACAGGGGTGGGATCAGCCCCAGCATTTT
NA	few	TRBV6-6	TRBJ2-7	CASSYEEGTYEQYF	TGTGCCAGCAGTTACGAGGAGGGAACCTACGAGCAGTACTTC
NA	NA	TRBV19	TRBJ2-7	CASSIGYDFYEQYF	TGTGCCAGTAGTATAGGGTACGACTTCTACGAGCAGTACTTC
NA	NA	TRBV2	TRBJ2-7	CASWKAGPFGEQYF	TGTGCCAGCTGGAAAGCGGGCCCCTTCGGCGAGCAGTACTTC
NA	NA	TRBV14	TRBJ2-7	CASSQGLSGYEQYF	TGTGCCAGCAGCCAAGGGCTGTCGGGGTACGAGCAGTACTTC
NA	NA	TRBV14	TRBJ1-1	CASSQVRGRNTEAFF	TGTGCCAGCAGCCAAGTGAGGGGCCGGAACACTGAAGCTTTCTTT
NA	NA	TRBV19	TRBJ1-2	CASLTVDYGYTF	TGTGCCAGCCTAACAGTTGACTATGGCTACACCTTC
NA	once	TRBV7-8	TRBJ2-2	CASSFGLYTGELFF	TGTGCCAGCAGCTTCGGACTGTACACCGGGGAGCTGTTTTTT
NA	NA	TRBV28	TRBJ1-5	CASSFNQPQHF	TGTGCCAGCAGTTTTAATCAGCCCCAGCATTTT
NA	NA	TRBV28	TRBJ2-3	CASSLASASTDTQYF	TGTGCCAGCAGTTTAGCTTCCGCCAGCACAGATACGCAGTATTTT
NA	NA	TRBV5-6	TRBJ1-5	CASSLGGGVGNQPQHF	TGTGCCAGCAGCTTGGGGGGCGGGGTCGGCAATCAGCCCCAGCATTTT
NA	NA	TRBV5-1	TRBJ1-1	CASSYSGSNTEAFF	TGCGCCAGCAGCTACTCAGGATCCAACACTGAAGCTTTCTTT
TRBD2	NA	TRBV11-2	TRBJ2-1	CASSPTGLAGNNEQFF	TGTGCCAGCAGCCCCACGGGACTAGCGGGAAACAATGAGCAGTTCTTC
TRBD1	NA	TRBV7-9	TRBJ1-1	CASSPTTGGTEAFF	TGTGCCAGCAGCCCGACTACAGGGGGCACTGAAGCTTTCTTT
NA	NA	TRBV6-1	TRBJ1-1	CASSEALLLVSMNTEAFF	TGTGCCAGCAGTGAAGCGCTTCTCTTGGTATCAATGAACACTGAAGCTTTCTTT
NA	NA	TRBV7-9	TRBJ1-2	CASSPGGLYGYTF	TGTGCCAGCAGCCCCGGCGGATTGTATGGCTACACCTTC
TRBD2	NA	TRBV27	TRBJ2-1	CASSPIAGGPSNNEQFF	TGTGCCAGCAGTCCCATAGCGGGAGGGCCCTCTAACAATGAGCAGTTCTTC
NA	once	TRBV25-1	TRBJ2-7	CASLPEGTPSYEQYF	TGTGCCAGCCTACCAGAGGGGACGCCCTCCTACGAGCAGTACTTC
TRBD2	NA	TRBV7-9	TRBJ2-7	CASSGERGGRFFYEQYF	TGTGCCAGCAGCGGTGAGCGGGGGGGCCGATTTTTCTACGAGCAGTACTTC
NA	once	TRBV9	TRBJ2-3	CASRTSGDTDTQYF	TGTGCCAGCAGAACGTCTGGGGACACAGATACGCAGTATTTT
TRBD1	NA	TRBV28	TRBJ1-5	CASSVYNRGSNQPQHF	TGTGCCAGCAGTGTATACAACAGGGGTAGCAATCAGCCCCAGCATTTT
NA	NA	TRBV28	TRBJ1-2	CASSPNRNSYYGYTF	TGTGCCAGCAGTCCAAACAGGAACTCTTACTATGGCTACACCTTC
NA	NA	TRBV28	TRBJ2-5	CASSLRRGRYDYQETQYF	TGTGCCAGCAGTCTCCGTCGGGGACGCTACGATTACCAAGAGACCCAGTACTTC
NA	once	TRBV14	TRBJ2-7	CASSQVTWGEQYF	TGTGCCAGCAGCCAAGTGACCTGGGGGGAGCAGTACTTC
NA	NA	TRBV7-9	TRBJ1-4	CAGSSPRALGEKLFF	TGTGCCGGCAGCTCGCCCCGGGCCCTTGGGGAAAAACTGTTTTTT
NA	NA	TRBV4-1	TRBJ2-7	CASSQVAGTSYEQYF	TGCGCCAGCAGCCAAGTAGCTGGGACCTCCTACGAGCAGTACTTC
TRBD1	NA	TRBV4-1	TRBJ2-7	CASSHRTGRNEQYF	TGCGCCAGCAGCCATAGGACAGGGCGGAACGAGCAGTACTTC
NA	NA	TRBV7-7	TRBJ1-4	CASSLERAGAGEKLFF	TGTGCTAGCAGCTTAGAGAGAGCAGGGGCCGGCGAAAAACTGTTTTTT
NA	NA	TRBV9	TRBJ2-2	CASRGVNTGELFF	TGTGCCAGCAGGGGGGTTAACACCGGGGAGCTGTTTTTT
NA	NA	TRBV20-1	TRBJ2-7	CSARRGNEQYF	TGCAGTGCTCGCCGAGGGAACGAGCAGTACTTC
NA	NA	TRBV27	TRBJ1-2	CASSYDSSYGYTF	TGTGCCAGCAGTTACGACAGCTCCTATGGCTACACCTTC
TRBD2	NA	TRBV5-4	TRBJ2-5	CASSLPSGGIGTQYF	TGTGCCAGCAGCTTGCCCAGCGGGGGGATTGGGACCCAGTACTTC
NA	NA	TRBV2	TRBJ2-3	CASSVLRGHTDTQYF	TGTGCCAGCAGTGTCTTGAGGGGACATACAGATACGCAGTATTTT
TRBD1	NA	TRBV6-5	TRBJ2-7	CASSWLGGTGYEQYF	TGTGCCAGCAGTTGGCTTGGAGGGACAGGCTACGAGCAGTACTTC
TRBD2	NA	TRBV2	TRBJ2-7	CASSETRLAGGYEQYF	TGTGCCAGCAGTGAAACCCGACTAGCGGGAGGGTACGAGCAGTACTTC
NA	NA	TRBV28	TRBJ2-5	CASSLPPGGGQLQETQYF	TGTGCCAGCAGTTTGCCCCCAGGGGGGGGACAGTTACAAGAGACCCAGTACTTC
NA	NA	TRBV29-1	TRBJ1-3	CSVRTWQPSSGNTIYF	TGCAGCGTGCGGACCTGGCAGCCGAGCTCTGGAAACACCATATATTTT
TRBD2	NA	TRBV10-2	TRBJ2-4	CASGVAGEIAKNIQYF	TGCGCCAGCGGGGTAGCGGGAGAGATAGCCAAAAACATTCAGTACTTC
NA	NA	TRBV11-3	TRBJ2-1	CASSLVGGEDEQFF	TGTGCCAGCAGCTTAGTTGGGGGCGAGGATGAGCAGTTCTTC
NA	once	TRBV5-5	TRBJ1-2	CASSSQGNPYYGYTF	TGTGCCAGCAGCTCCCAGGGGAATCCGTACTATGGCTACACCTTC
NA	NA	TRBV29-1	TRBJ2-7	CSAQGGTPEYEQYF	TGCAGCGCCCAAGGTGGGACACCCGAATACGAGCAGTACTTC
NA	once	TRBV27	TRBJ2-3	CASSLGDRTTDTQYF	TGTGCCAGCAGTTTAGGTGACAGAACCACAGATACGCAGTATTTT
NA	once	TRBV29-1	TRBJ2-3	CSVEGYGQSTDTQYF	TGCAGCGTTGAAGGGTACGGTCAAAGCACAGATACGCAGTATTTT
NA	NA	TRBV6-5	TRBJ2-7	CASSSTLTGTEYF	TGTGCCAGCAGTTCTACTCTAACCGGGACGGAGTACTTC